This TCR beta chain originates from a study of T cells in women clearing cervical HPV infection. Study information: Controls' single incident HPV16 infection cleared within 12 months without precancer. For cases, blood was sampled a median about 150 days after lesion detection, interquartile range about 90 to 210 days.

TCRdb's table, derived via immunoSEQ multiplex PCR, lists solely in-frame clones and lacks some. Its clone listing holds roughly 13,000 clones. V lost 4 bases and J lost 0; bases outside the gene matches: 9. This CDR3 has 17 residues. CDR1 and CDR2 (germline): MNHEY, SVGEGT. Considering frequency, this clone is medium-sized. The sequenced fragment ends 3 residues before the CDR3 boundary, so the rest is inferred from the germline J gene. The material sequenced was blood buffy coat. This TCR came from a woman aged 18 to 75 with a cervical HPV16 infection that either progressed to CIN3+ or cleared (not recorded which). The J gene is TRBJ2-3, the V gene TRBV6-2 or TRBV6-3; TRBD1 matches 8 bases. The sequenced part of the CDR3 DNA is TGTGCCAGCAGTTCTCGGATCGGGACAGGTAGCACAGATACG. Its protein is CASSSRIGTGSTDT. The CDR3 reads in full as CASSSRIGTGSTDTQYF.